This T cell receptor (beta chain) was obtained from a study of cytomegalovirus exposure and HLA in healthy donors (dated by TCRdb to 2016 to 2017). For context, the study as a whole: According to an earlier analysis of around 600 of the donors, about 170 million T cells yielded 90 million to 130 million unique TCR beta sequences and approximately 300 Gb of sequence data. Across approximately 420 genotyped donors of the cohort, an average of roughly 230,000 unique TCR beta nucleotide sequences per donor were sequenced, and 15% to 20% of those sequences were non-productive. A later genetic analysis used genome-wide SNP genotypes for about 60% of the roughly 700 donors, treating that subset as a discovery cohort. A later analysis re-analyzed previously published TCR beta repertoires from 666 donors and added high-resolution HLA genotyping to study TCR occurrence patterns. HLA typing included class I and class II loci at four-digit resolution. Around 320 gigabases of sequencing data and some 85 million unique TCR sequences were included in an early release covering several hundred HLA-typed donors. Rather than drawing on any new phenotypic data, the later analysis identified candidate immune exposures from TCR beta sequences and the way those sequences occurred across donors. The number of typed donors differed by locus: roughly 620-640 for A, B, C, DRB1 and DQB1; approximately 540 for DQA1; fewer than 610 for DPA1; and about 450 for DPB1. Of the 300 to 450 genotyped donors, approximately 83% fell in the genetic ancestry cluster associated with self-reported Caucasian donors. Using immunosequencing, the study profiled T cell repertoires from about 650 subjects and related those repertoires to cytomegalovirus serostatus. Donor age, sex, ethnicity and CMV serostatus were compiled together with the repertoire data. To predict cytomegalovirus infection status, the study brought together high-throughput TCR immunosequencing, statistical association of individual TCRs with disease status, and machine learning. Every discovery cohort repertoire had been produced on one sequencing platform. The study aimed to test whether signatures of past pathogen exposure could be identified by cataloging public T cell receptors. A handful of DR-DQ haplotypes were handled as single units for association and clustering because linkage in the cohort was strong. In addition to the first cohort of approximately 650 subjects, a separate validation cohort of under 150 different subjects was used. In an earlier analysis of 587 of the donors, high-throughput TCR beta sequencing was used to judge whether each TCR beta V gene segment behaved as functional or pseudogenic. General study outcomes and caveats: It was suggested by the authors that the approach could potentially be generalized to other disease states and immunological phenotypes. Strong co-occurrence of HLA alleles, especially DR and DQ, made assigning TCR associations to individual alleles difficult. Correlated functional status among segregating V segments might be attributable to linkage disequilibrium, but an unknown experimental factor could not be ruled out. According to a later analysis, parvovirus B19, influenza, CMV and Epstein-Barr virus appeared linked to several top co-occurrence clusters. This cohort had only TCR beta chains sequenced, and the lack of alpha or paired-chain data limited which features could be detected. Some IMGT-functional V segments, including TRBV6-2 and TRBV6-3, could not be distinguished by the 87-base-pair reads and were therefore excluded. Sequencing depth was assumed to be roughly uniform across donors in the presence/absence analyses, though that assumption may not hold. In a later genetic analysis, fewer N-insertions in productive TCRs were reported among donors in an Asian-associated ancestry cluster than the 666-donor mean. The study gave a list of 150 to 200 TCR beta chains associated with cytomegalovirus. At a false discovery rate of 0.05, a later analysis linked 15,000 to 20,000 TCR beta sequences to specific HLA alleles. Most TCR sequences were observed very rarely across donors, whereas some public TCRs were present in many individuals. The classifier was reported to diagnose cytomegalovirus status with high specificity and sensitivity in both the original and validation cohorts. Compared with equally common non-associated chains, HLA-associated TCR beta chains in a later analysis were more clonally expanded and had lower generation probabilities. The sequencing pipeline was judged likely to have produced a cluster of highly shared sequence variants as a technical artifact. A few of the identified cytomegalovirus-associated TCR beta chains were confirmed in vitro to be specific for cytomegalovirus antigens. In a later analysis, TCR association rates were found to vary across HLA loci, with the most associated TCRs seen for DRB1 alleles and the fewest for HLA-C alleles. The only immune exposure information available for the cohort was CMV serostatus. Because HLA typing was unavailable for some donors at each locus, only the typed subset was used in association tests. In a later genetic analysis, a missense DCLRE1C variant was associated with V-gene and J-gene trimming of TCR beta chains, and the association was replicated in an independent cohort. A further reported finding was that TCR beta sequences accurately predicted the HLA-A and HLA-B alleles for most subjects in the first cohort. Because counts were too low, about 18 rarely observed V segments, including chromosome 9 orphons, were excluded from the earlier analysis of fewer than 650 of the donors. In an earlier analysis of 587 of the donors, most TCR beta V segments appeared in productive rearrangements about 87% or about 30% of the time, broadly matching IMGT annotations. Most CMV-associated TCR beta chains appeared to be HLA-restricted in a later analysis, and the HLA associations seemed to be driven largely by CMV exposure.

With respect to this clone: This clone's antigen is unknown. Per-base qualities were not stored, and no clone one base away is much larger.

Counted from cysteine to phenylalanine, this CDR3 has 16 amino acids. Only the CDR3 part of the read is kept: 48 bases, read in frame from the first base. According to the germline V gene, CDR1 reads SGHVS and CDR2 reads FNYEAQ. V is pared back by 5 bases and J by 7 bases, with 20 bases lying between the germline termini. In total, approximately 700 healthy bone marrow donors made up the cohort. Cohort members were all nominally healthy when sampled, although unrecorded immune exposures were likely present. The donor tested CMV seronegative and was one of the 352 seronegative cohort members. Every donor gave a peripheral blood sample, and the peripheral blood mononuclear cells from that sample were used for TCR beta sequencing. Genomic DNA extraction from the blood cell samples was performed with the Qiagen DNeasy Blood Extraction Kit. Library preparation employed the immunoSEQ multiplex PCR assay. For the multiplex PCR, a mixture combining 60 forward primers for TCR Vbeta segments and 13 reverse primers for TCR Jbeta segments was used. The CDR3 region of rearranged TCR beta genes was amplified from genomic DNA with a multiplex PCR assay. Amplified TCR beta libraries were sequenced as 87-base-pair reads on the Illumina HiSeq System. Regarding the original processing steps: In a later analysis, some 80 million unique TCR beta chains were counted across the 690 or so repertoires, and roughly 10 million of these chains were shared by at least two donors. A nearest-neighbor algorithm error-corrected the raw reads and collapsed the reads into unique sequences, merging closely related sequences to remove PCR and sequencing errors. Alignment of CDR3 sequences to IMGT reference sequences was used to assign V, D and J gene segments. For a sequence to be retained, a match of at least six nucleotides to both a V gene segment and a J gene segment was required. Rearrangements were classified as productive when the CDR3 lacked stop codons and remained in frame with V and J, and all other rearrangements were classified as non-productive. Following IMGT convention, CDR3 was defined as the stretch from the second conserved V-encoded cysteine up to the conserved J-encoded phenylalanine. In an earlier analysis of some 550 of the donors, sequences lacking an unambiguous match to a single V gene segment were excluded. An earlier analysis of a few hundred of the donors called V segments functional above 56.7% productive rearrangements and segregating when the between-donor standard deviation exceeded 5%. A statistical classification framework was built to diagnose cytomegalovirus status from the catalog of TCR beta chain sequences. A later analysis assigned V and J genes by comparing TCR nucleotide sequences with IMGT/GENE-DB human TR gene sequences. The TCRdist pipeline was used in a later analysis to assign CDR3 sequences and most-parsimonious VDJ recombination scenarios. A later analysis defined each TCR beta chain by its CDR3 amino acid sequence plus V-gene family, and excluded reads lacking a unique V-gene family. In a later analysis, fewer than 650 highly shared, low-generation-probability nucleotide sequences were removed to address suspected cross-contamination and a sequencing artifact. In a later analysis, a clonal expansion index for each public chain was calculated from normalized within-repertoire ranks of inferred template counts. In a later analysis, generation probabilities were computed with a VDJ recombination model fitted to out-of-frame rearrangements, and the resulting probabilities were checked against IGoR. Hypergeometric tests were used in a later analysis to score TCR-TCR, TCR-HLA and TCR-CMV co-occurrence, with a repertoire-size bias correction applied to the TCR pairs. In a later analysis, false discovery rates were estimated by permuting HLA or CMV assignments 20 times. In a later analysis, co-occurring TCRs were grouped using DBSCAN, with TCRdist sequence similarity added in when clustering inside HLA-allele-positive subsets. For co-occurrence clustering, repertoires with fewer than 30,000 or more than 120,000 public chains were excluded, along with several repertoires with anomalous nucleotide sharing. TCRdb obtained this table from immuneACCESS and retained in-frame rearrangements with V and J assigned. These tables miss some clones; where compared with another copy, unresolved V genes account for less than half of the shortfall, and the remainder is unexplained. That table is the source of V, J and clone size, and D and trimming were worked out from the DNA. The sample contains some 190,000 clones, about three quarters of them found a single time. The ten biggest clones cover around 1.5% of the sample.

The specimen sequenced was PBMCs. This sequence was found in a young man in good health and CMV-seronegative. Here the chain combines TRBV7-6 and TRBJ2-2, with a weak D call of TRBD1 (7 bases match). This receptor has the CDR3 CASSARGNRGGGELFF. Read as DNA, the sequence is TGTGCCAGCAGCGCGCGGGGAAACAGGGGCGGCGGGGAGCTGTTTTTT.